These 16 T cell receptor beta chains originate from one sample sequenced in a study of long-term antiretroviral therapy in people with HIV. The assay used was immunoSEQ (version v3.0), run at survey level. Data came from immunoSEQ multiplex PCR; TCRdb stores just in-frame clones and leaves some out. The data hold roughly 28,000 clones, with 86% observed a single time. The sequences come from unsorted PBMCs, collected just over 2.6 years after starting antiretroviral therapy. The receptors shown here come from a man aged 40-49 years with HIV.

The chain recombines TRBV19 with TRBJ2-5; unclear D gene. Per the germline V gene, CDR1 is LNHDA and CDR2 is SQIVND (reference sequence). The CDR3 is 14 residues long. V gave up 1 base and J gave up 2 bases, with 8 bases separating them. The CDR3 nucleotides are TGTGCCAGTAGTATAGGCACATGGCAAGAGACCCAGTACTTC. It encodes CASSIGTWQETQYF.

The chain carries TRBV28 and TRBJ2-1, with 8 nucleotides matching TRBD2. J was trimmed by 7 bases and V by 0 bases; bases with no gene match: 11. Per the germline V gene, CDR1 is MDHEN and CDR2 is SYDVKM. This CDR3 spans 17 amino acids. Here the CDR3 reads CASSLWPLAGGLNEQFF. As DNA, the CDR3 is TGTGCCAGCAGTTTATGGCCCCTCGCGGGAGGACTAAATGAGCAGTTCTTC. Filled out from reference TRBV28 and TRBJ2-1, the complete variable domain reads DVKVTQSSRYLVKRTGEKVFLECVQDMDHENMFWYRQDPGLGLRLIYFSYDVKMKEKGDIPEGYSVSREKKERFSLILESASTNQTSMYLCASSLWPLAGGLNEQFFGPGTRLTVL.

The gene calls are TRBV7-8 and TRBJ2-7, with TRBD2 matching over 11 bases. With 2 bases clipped from V and 2 bases from J, the junction kept 11 bases outside the gene matches. Germline V gene sequence: CDR1 SGHVS, CDR2 FQNEAQ. CDR3 length: 18 residues. The DNA for the CDR3 is TGTGCCAGCAGCTTATCCCCCCCGCTAGCGGGGGGTACCTACGAGCAGTACTTC. Translated, it gives CASSLSPPLAGGTYEQYF.

The chain joins TRBV29-1 to TRBJ1-1; D is perhaps TRBD1 (6 bases). Germline assignment: CDR1 SQVTM and CDR2 ANQGSEA. V lost 5 bases and J lost 0, with 10 bases in between. The CDR3 length is 13 residues. The CDR3 is CSVTGHLNTEAFF. The CDR3 bases are TGCAGCGTTACGGGACACCTGAACACTGAAGCTTTCTTT.

In this sample, this clone turned up a few times. V is TRBV19 and J is TRBJ1-2; TRBD1 aligns across 8 bases. Germline V lookup: CDR1 LNHDA, CDR2 SQIVND (reference sequence). The CDR3 runs to 15 residues. V trimming: 6 bases; J trimming: 2 bases; junction bases outside the gene matches: 8. CDR3 protein: CASSLGWTGNYGYTF. The CDR3 bases are TGTGCCAGTAGCCTAGGCTGGACAGGGAACTATGGCTACACCTTC.

V and J are TRBV7-6 and TRBJ2-3; 10 nucleotides match TRBD2. The CDR3 sequence is 17 residues long. J gave up 0 bases and V 0 bases, and 3 bases lay outside the gene matches. Germline V CDR1 and CDR2: SGHVS, FNYEAQ. DNA of the CDR3: TGTGCCAGCAGCTTAGCGGAGACTAGCGGGAGCACAGATACGCAGTATTTT. As protein: CASSLAETSGSTDTQYF.

Sample share makes this clone medium-sized (0.01 to 0.1%). This sequence joins TRBV30 and TRBJ1-1; the D gene is possibly TRBD1 (5 bases). Germline V CDR1 and CDR2: GTSNPN, SVGIG (reference sequence). The CDR3 is made up of 12 amino acids. The V end lost 4 bases, the J end lost 7 bases, and 13 bases lay between the germline ends. Here the CDR3 DNA reads TGTGCCTGGACCCCCGGGGGGTTTGAAGCTTTCTTT. This sequence encodes CAWTPGGFEAFF.

J is TRBJ1-1 and V is TRBV10-3, with a possible D match to TRBD1 (5 bases). Deletions cut 10 bases from V and 2 bases from J, with 20 bases between. Germline values: CDR1 ENHRY, CDR2 SYGVKD. This CDR3 has 15 residues. The CDR3 DNA reads as TGTGCCACCCAGATCGATCTGACAGAAAACACTGAAGCTTTCTTT. This sequence encodes CATQIDLTENTEAFF.

This chain links TRBV5-4 with TRBJ2-3; D not certain. V was shortened by 0 bases and J by 8 bases, with 10 bases between the two germline ends. The CDR3 loop spans 13 amino acids. CDR1 is SGHNT, CDR2 YYREEE, per germline (reference sequence). The CDR3 is CASSLDPLGTQYF. The DNA for the CDR3 is TGTGCCAGCAGCTTGGACCCCCTAGGTACGCAGTATTTT.

The CDR3 reads CASSLKGGNYGYTF. The CDR3 DNA is TGTGCCAGCAGTCTCAAGGGGGGGAACTATGGCTACACCTTC. The chain joins TRBV6-1 to TRBJ1-2; tentative D call: TRBD1 (6 bases). The germline CDR1 and CDR2 sequences are MNHNS and SASEGT. V lost 5 bases and J lost 2, with 12 bases in between. The CDR3 spans 14 residues.

This chain joins TRBV2 and TRBJ2-7, with 9 nucleotides matching TRBD1. Germline CDR1 and CDR2: SNHLY and FYNNEI. The CDR3 extends over 13 amino acids. V lost 8 bases and J lost 6; bases outside the gene matches: 8. The CDR3 bases are TGTGCCAGCCGATGGGACAGGGAGTCCGAGCAGTACTTC. This gives the protein CASRWDRESEQYF.

This chain uses TRBV4-3 with TRBJ2-2; the D gene is possibly TRBD1 (6 bases). CDR1 is LGHNA, CDR2 YSLEER, per germline. The CDR3 has 18 residues. V shed 0 bases and J shed 3 bases, with 17 bases lying between them. CDR3 sequence reads: CASSQDRGRGQYTGELFF. DNA of the CDR3: TGCGCCAGCAGCCAAGATCGGGGCCGGGGACAATACACCGGGGAGCTGTTTTTT.

The chain has TRBV30 and TRBJ2-7; D unclear. Germline V gives CDR1 GTSNPN, CDR2 SVGIG (reference sequence). The CDR3 consists of 12 residues. V shed 2 bases and J shed 3 bases, with 8 bases lying between them. DNA of the CDR3: TGTGCCTGGAGTATAGATGGCTACGAGCAGTACTTC. It encodes CAWSIDGYEQYF.

This chain uses TRBV30 with TRBJ1-6; possibly TRBD1 for D (5 bases). The V gene lost 5 bases and the J gene lost 10 bases, with 6 bases spanning the gap. The CDR3 is 10 residues long. Germline V gene data show CDR1 as GTSNPN and CDR2 as SVGIG (reference sequence). The CDR3 DNA sequence: TGTGCCTGGGGACACTCACCCCTCCACTTT. It codes for CAWGHSPLHF.

The V and J genes are TRBV5-6 and TRBJ1-2; D perhaps matches TRBD1 (5 bases). The CDR3 covers 13 residues. The germline V gene encodes CDR1 SGHDT and CDR2 YYEEEE. The V gene lost 4 bases and the J gene lost 8 bases, with 15 bases spanning the gap. CDR3 residues: CASSPWGPGGYTF. Here the CDR3 DNA reads TGTGCCAGCAGCCCCTGGGGACCGGGGGGCTACACCTTC.

The genes are TRBV19 and TRBJ1-1, with 7 positions matching TRBD1. V lost 6 bases and J lost 5; bases outside the gene matches: 6. The CDR3 sequence is 13 residues long. Germline CDR1 reads LNHDA; CDR2 reads SQIVND (reference sequence). The CDR3 DNA reads as TGTGCCAGTAGGGGGACAGCTGGGACTGAAGCTTTCTTT. Its translation is CASRGTAGTEAFF.